This T cell receptor beta chain was recovered during a study of T cell responses to AZD1222 COVID-19 vaccine. As regards this clone: Its antigen is still unknown.

Germline CDR1 SGHTA, CDR2 FQGNSA. There are 14 residues in the CDR3. J was trimmed by 7 bases and V by 4 bases; bases with no gene match: 5. Some clones are missing from TCRdb's copy, which holds only in-frame ones; the method was immunoSEQ multiplex PCR. The data contain 100,000 or so clones, roughly 90% of them singletons. The study's findings and limits: The breadth and depth of Spike-specific TCRs increased once two AZD1222 doses had been given. Among AZD1222 vaccinees, only six or seven were seropositive at baseline. Nearly half of spike-specific TCRs reportedly target unmutated variant regions.

The material sequenced was peripheral blood, taken on day 0 of AZD1222 vaccination. The rearrangement joins TRBV7-2 to TRBJ1-5; 9 bases align to TRBD1. This sequence was found in an adult in good health. CDR3 region: CASSSQGAKQPQHF. CDR3 bases: TGTGCCAGCAGCTCACAGGGGGCTAAGCAGCCCCAGCATTTT.